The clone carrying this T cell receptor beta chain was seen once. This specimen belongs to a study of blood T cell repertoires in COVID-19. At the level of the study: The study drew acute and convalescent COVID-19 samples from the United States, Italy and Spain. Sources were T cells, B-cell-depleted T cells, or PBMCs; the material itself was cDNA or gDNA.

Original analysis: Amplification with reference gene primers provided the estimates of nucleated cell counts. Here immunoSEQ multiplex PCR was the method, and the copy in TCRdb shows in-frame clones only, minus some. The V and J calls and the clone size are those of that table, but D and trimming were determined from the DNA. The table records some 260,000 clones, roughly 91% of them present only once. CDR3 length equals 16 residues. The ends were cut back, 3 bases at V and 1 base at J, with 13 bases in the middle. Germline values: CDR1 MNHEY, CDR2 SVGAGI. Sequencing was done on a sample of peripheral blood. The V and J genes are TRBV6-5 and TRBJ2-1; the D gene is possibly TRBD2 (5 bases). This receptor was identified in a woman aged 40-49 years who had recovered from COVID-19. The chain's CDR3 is CASSYRRTGSYNEQFF. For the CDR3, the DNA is TGTGCCAGCAGTTATCGTCGGACGGGATCCTACAATGAGCAGTTCTTC.